The 13 T cell receptor beta chains in this list originate from one sample, sequenced in a study of T cell responses to AZD1222 COVID-19 vaccine. Method: immunoSEQ multiplex PCR; TCRdb's copy keeps in-frame clones and lacks some. The repertoire holds roughly 140,000 clones, approximately 87% seen once, with roughly a tenth in the top ten. Sequences were derived from peripheral blood, sampled 28 days after the second AZD1222 dose. Every receptor here comes from an adult who received the AZD1222 COVID-19 vaccine.

V is TRBV6-2 or TRBV6-3 and J is TRBJ1-5; D remains ambiguous. Germline loops: CDR1 MNHEY, CDR2 SVGEGT. CDR3 length: 16 amino acids. V lost 3 bases and J lost 1, with 13 bases in between. The CDR3 bases are TGTGCCAGCAGTTATAGATCCGGATTCAGCAATCAGCCCCAGCATTTT. It is translated as CASSYRSGFSNQPQHF.

A few counts support this clone. This chain links TRBV6-5 with TRBJ1-1; TRBD1 might be the D (6 bases). Germline-derived CDR1 and CDR2 are MNHEY and SVGAGI. V was cut by 6 bases and J by 1 base, with 12 bases left in between. The CDR3 loop spans 14 amino acids. The CDR3 DNA follows: TGTGCCAGCAGCCAGGGGTCGCGGAACACTGAAGCTTTCTTT. Protein sequence: CASSQGSRNTEAFF.

The V gene is TRBV29-1, the J gene TRBJ2-5; no clear D gene. CDR3 length: 12 amino acids. The V end was cut by 4 bases, the J end by 0 bases, with 6 bases between. Germline values: CDR1 SQVTM, CDR2 ANQGSEA. In DNA form, the CDR3 reads TGCAGCGTTGGGCAGTACCAAGAGACCCAGTACTTC. It specifies CSVGQYQETQYF.

This clone has only one observation. The chain links TRBV18 to TRBJ1-1; 9 positions agree with TRBD1. From germline, CDR1 is KGHSH and CDR2 LQKENI. The CDR3 contains 16 residues. V lost 5 bases to trimming and J lost 7 bases; unmatched junction nucleotides: 14. The CDR3 DNA reads as TGTGCCAGCTCATCTAACCCCGGGGGACAGGGTTATGAAGCTTTCTTT. This encodes CASSSNPGGQGYEAFF.

The chain employs TRBV7-6 and TRBJ1-1; no clear D gene. CDR1 SGHVS and CDR2 FNYEAQ come from the germline V gene. The CDR3 contains 15 residues. V was cut by 0 bases and J by 2 bases, with 10 bases left in between. The CDR3 is CASSLAQAANTEAFF. The CDR3 DNA is TGTGCCAGCAGCTTAGCCCAGGCAGCCAACACTGAAGCTTTCTTT.

This clone has just one count. This chain joins TRBV28 and TRBJ1-5; D is unresolved. Between the trimmed V and J ends, which lost 4 bases and 3 bases, there was a span of 4 bases. Germline V gene sequence: CDR1 MDHEN, CDR2 SYDVKM. CDR3 length: 12 amino acids. The CDR3 spells CASSSANQPQHF. CDR3 sequence (DNA): TGTGCCAGCAGTTCGGCCAATCAGCCCCAGCATTTT.

The chain employs TRBV6-5 and TRBJ2-1; D gene ambiguous. Germline CDR1 MNHEY, CDR2 SVGAGI. The CDR3 sequence is 15 residues long. The V end was cut by 9 bases, the J end by 0 bases, with 15 bases between. CDR3 loop: CASYLDASSYNEQFF. Written as DNA, the CDR3 is TGTGCCAGTTACTTAGATGCGAGCTCCTACAATGAGCAGTTCTTC.

In DNA form, the CDR3 reads TGTGCCAGCAGTTTAGCCCCTGGGGGGGGCTACACCTTC. Translation: CASSLAPGGGYTF. This chain connects TRBV12-3 or TRBV12-4 to TRBJ1-2; weak D call: TRBD1 (5 bases). The CDR3 length is 13 residues. Between the trimmed V and J ends, which lost 0 bases and 8 bases, there was a span of 10 bases.

The chain's CDR3 is CASSPQARVYSPLHF. CDR3 DNA sequence: TGTGCCAGCAGCCCCCAGGCCAGGGTTTATTCACCCCTCCACTTT. This chain uses TRBV3-1 (or the pseudogene TRBV3-2) with TRBJ1-6; D possibly corresponds to TRBD1 (5 bases). The V end lost 4 bases, the J end lost 8 bases, and 15 bases lay between the germline ends. Looked up from germline, CDR1 is LGHDT and CDR2 is YNNKEL (reference sequence). The CDR3 is 15 residues long.

V is TRBV7-9 and J is TRBJ2-1; 10 bases fit TRBD2. Germline CDR1 SEHNR, CDR2 FQNEAQ (reference sequence). J was trimmed by 8 bases and V by 4 bases; bases with no gene match: 8. This CDR3 contains 15 residues. The CDR3 coding sequence is TGTGCCAGCAGCTCCCTGGGGCTAGCGGGAGATGAGCAGTTCTTC. Translation: CASSSLGLAGDEQFF.

In its sample, this clone was seen a few times. This chain joins TRBV4-3 and TRBJ2-3, with 10 bases lining up with TRBD1. V was clipped by 4 bases and J by 1 base; unmatched bases: 2. CDR3 length equals 15 residues. CDR1 and CDR2 from the germline V gene are LGHNA and YSLEER. The CDR3 here is CASSRGTGGTDTQYF. The CDR3 nucleotides are TGCGCCAGCAGCCGAGGGACAGGGGGCACAGATACGCAGTATTTT.

V gene TRBV29-1 combines with J gene TRBJ2-7; tentatively, D is TRBD1 (6 bases). This CDR3 is built from 13 residues. Trimming removed 7 bases from V and 2 bases from J, with 15 bases in between. CDR1 and CDR2 (germline): SQVTM, ANQGSEA. The CDR3 spells CSAMTGGTYEQYF. As DNA, the CDR3 is TGCAGCGCTATGACAGGAGGAACCTACGAGCAGTACTTC.

This chain joins TRBV6-6 and TRBJ1-2; D remains unclear. Germline V lookup: CDR1 MNHNY, CDR2 SVGAGI (reference sequence). V lost 4 bases to trimming and J lost 7 bases, with 13 bases between them. The CDR3 sequence is 13 residues long. Here the CDR3 DNA reads TGTGCCAGCAGTTCCCCGCAGGTGGTTGGCTACACCTTC. Amino acids: CASSSPQVVGYTF.